The 7 T cell receptor beta chains listed next were all sequenced from one sample in a study of persistence of HIV-infected CD4 T cells. The stimulus was an HIV-1 Gag 15-mer peptide pool, roughly 1 ug/peptide/mL. Memory cells lacking CD40L and CD69 with high CD45RO were sorted. Sequencing used immunoSEQ version 4 in survey mode. Libraries were prepared by immunoSEQ multiplex PCR; TCRdb keeps only in-frame clonotypes and omits some of them. The sample records approximately 32,000 clones, roughly four fifths being singletons. What these receptors recognize is not known. This specimen was CD4+ T cells sorted from PBMCs after roughly 18-hour stimulation, taken from a patient who received antiretroviral therapy. The receptors were gathered from an adult woman with HIV who was CMV-seropositive.

The chain recombines TRBV3-1 (or the pseudogene TRBV3-2) with TRBJ2-3; D possibly corresponds to TRBD1 (6 bases). The V gene's germline CDR1 is LGHDT and CDR2 YNNKEL (reference sequence). This CDR3 is built from 19 residues. Trimming left V 3 bases short and J 0 bases short, with 22 bases between. The CDR3 loop reads CASSHESKPGTHSTDTQYF. The CDR3 nucleotides are TGTGCCAGCAGCCACGAATCTAAACCCGGGACACACAGCACAGATACGCAGTATTTT.

The genes are TRBV27 and TRBJ2-3, with 14 bases lining up with TRBD2. Trimming took 0 bases from V and 4 from J; bases not matched to a gene: 12. The CDR3 length is 20 residues. The V gene's germline CDR1 is MNHEY and CDR2 SMNVEV (reference sequence). Here the CDR3 DNA reads TGTGCCAGCAGTTTATCAGACAGGCGAGGACTAGCGGGAGGCTCAGATACGCAGTATTTT. It is translated as CASSLSDRRGLAGGSDTQYF.

This sequence joins TRBV5-6 and TRBJ2-3; 13 nucleotides line up with TRBD2. Germline-derived CDR1 and CDR2 are SGHDT and YYEEEE. The CDR3 has 16 residues. Unmatched junction bases numbered 4, after V lost 4 bases and J lost 2 bases. CDR3 nucleotides: TGTGCCAGCAGCCAGACTAGCGGGGGGACCACAGATACGCAGTATTTT. Its protein is CASSQTSGGTTDTQYF.

V usage is TRBV29-1 and J usage is TRBJ1-2, with 10 bases aligning to TRBD1. The germline V gene has CDR1 SQVTM and CDR2 ANQGSEA. J was trimmed by 4 bases and V by 5 bases; bases with no gene match: 4. This CDR3 has 13 amino acids. CDR3 region: CSVPGQGFYGYTF. CDR3 bases: TGCAGCGTTCCGGGACAGGGGTTCTATGGCTACACCTTC.

The genes are TRBV16 and TRBJ1-5; D is unclear. Germline CDR1 is KGHSY and CDR2 is FQNENV. The CDR3 contains 14 residues. V lost 1 base and J lost 0, with 4 bases in between. Here the CDR3 DNA reads TGTGCCAGCAGCCAATTTGATAGCAATCAGCCCCAGCATTTT. This gives the protein CASSQFDSNQPQHF.

CDR3 residues: CASSLAGGGSDQQFF. In nucleotides, the CDR3 is TGCGCCAGCAGCCTTGCGGGCGGGGGGTCAGACCAGCAGTTCTTC. This chain connects TRBV5-1 to TRBJ2-1; 8 bases map to TRBD2. This CDR3 is 15 amino acids long. Per the germline V gene, CDR1 is SGHRS and CDR2 is YFSETQ. Trimming cost V 4 bases and J 11 bases; bases outside gene matches: 14. The full variable domain, rest sourced from reference TRBV5-1 and TRBJ2-1, is KAGVTQTPRYLIKTRGQQVTLSCSPISGHRSVSWYQQTPGQGLQFLFEYFSETQRNKGNFPGRFSGRQFSNSRSEMNVSTLELGDSALYLCASSLAGGGSDQQFFGPGTRLTVL.

This clone was seen a handful of times. This chain joins TRBV5-6 and TRBJ2-7; D is ambiguous. This CDR3 comprises 15 residues. V lost 0 bases to trimming and J lost 2 bases, with 12 bases between them. CDR1 and CDR2 from the germline V gene are SGHDT and YYEEEE. This CDR3 is CASSLVRQAPYEQYF. The CDR3 region has the DNA TGTGCCAGCAGCTTGGTTCGGCAGGCCCCCTACGAGCAGTACTTC.